This TCR beta chain was obtained from a study of T-cell reconstitution after alpha-beta-depleted transplantation in children. The authors prepared the TCRbeta library with unique molecular identifiers. TCRdb analysed the PCR reads with MiXCR anew, one entry per CDR3 protein. The repertoire holds 350,000 to 500,000 distinct CDR3 sequences, with approximately 41% as singletons. Points on this clonotype: The antigen is undetermined.

The J segment lost 5 bases and the V segment lost 2 bases, leaving 10 bases of the junction unmatched. CDR3 length equals 18 residues. CDR1 and CDR2 from the germline V gene are MGHRA and YSYEKL. Findings of the study overall: By about two months after transplant, alpha-beta T cells reportedly arose from several hundred graft clones that had expanded. Elevated TCRbeta diversity at day 60 was traced, in some patients, to surviving recipient T cells and thymic progenitors.

Here the sequenced sample was PBMCs, taken before TCRalphabeta/CD19-depleted stem cell transplant. The origin of this receptor is a girl aged 2-15 years with aplastic anemia, due to receive a stem cell transplant. J is TRBJ2-5 and V is TRBV4-1; 14 bases are shared with TRBD2. The CDR3 DNA follows: TGCGCCAGCAGCCAACGATCGGGACTAGCGGGGGCGGATGAGACCCAGTACTTC. This codes for CASSQRSGLAGADETQYF.